This TCR beta chain comes out of a study of T cell responses to AZD1222 COVID-19 vaccine. Turning to the study itself: Whether given at about 4 or about 12 weeks, second doses were pooled.

Sequenced by immunoSEQ multiplex PCR; TCRdb stores in-frame clones only, minus some. The table includes tens of thousands of clones, roughly 89% detected once. Study findings and constraints: The donor cohort was predominantly white British with a female majority, and clonal diversity may have been underestimated. Repertoire sampling occurred only after the peak T cell response. The study found Spike-specific TCR breadth and depth rose after two AZD1222 doses.

Deletions cut 5 bases from V and 4 bases from J, with 14 bases between. Looked up from germline, CDR1 is SGHTA and CDR2 is FQGNSA. CDR3 length equals 14 residues. A word on this clone: Its antigen is unknown.

The source of this sequence is an adult in good health. The specimen comprised peripheral blood, sampled on day 0 of AZD1222 vaccination. The genes are TRBV7-2 and TRBJ1-1; D is uncertain. For the CDR3, the DNA is TGTGCCAGCAGCCAGTCAGTGGGAGTCACTGAAGCTTTCTTT. This gives the protein CASSQSVGVTEAFF.